The 16 T cell receptor beta chains below come from one sample, sequenced in a study of CD8 T cells in Susac syndrome. An input of about 0.5 to 1 ug of RNA was subjected to reverse transcription using random hexamers. MiXCR, run by TCRdb on the immunoSEQ multiplex PCR reads, gives a single entry per CDR3 protein. This sample yields over 150,000 distinct CDR3 sequences, of which approximately 93% are seen a single time; around 0.1% belongs to the top ten. The specimen was CD4+ T cells from PBMCs. All receptors come from a human donor with multiple sclerosis.

The chain has TRBV18 and TRBJ1-1; weak D call: TRBD1 (5 bases). Germline CDR1 is KGHSH and CDR2 is LQKENI. The CDR3 has 14 amino acids. Trimming stripped 0 bases from V and 1 base from J, with 6 bases between. The CDR3 loop reads CASSPPQGNTEAFF. In nucleotides, the CDR3 is TGTGCCAGCTCACCACCCCAGGGGAACACTGAAGCTTTCTTT. Complete variable domain (other parts from reference TRBV18 and TRBJ1-1): NAGVMQNPRHLVRRRGQEARLRCSPMKGHSHVYWYRQLPEEGLKFMVYLQKENIIDESGMPKERFSAEFPKEGPSILRIQQVVRGDSAAYFCASSPPQGNTEAFFGQGTRLTVV.

Only one count was recorded for this clonotype. This chain connects TRBV20-1 to TRBJ2-2, with D perhaps matching TRBD1 or TRBD2 (6 bases each). This CDR3 contains 14 residues. Trimming took 6 bases from V and 4 from J, leaving 15 bases between them. Germline CDR1 DFQATT, CDR2 SNEGSKA (reference sequence). CDR3 in amino acids: CSAAQGGSTGELFF. The CDR3, as DNA: TGCAGTGCCGCACAAGGGGGGAGCACCGGGGAGCTGTTTTTT.

The CDR3 nucleotides are TGTGCCAGCAGCCAATGGCTGATGAATTCACCCCTCCACTTT. Translated: CASSQWLMNSPLHF. The rearrangement uses TRBV3-1 and TRBJ1-6, with D uncertain. V shed 2 bases and J shed 7 bases, with 9 bases lying between them. Germline V gives CDR1 LGHDT, CDR2 YNNKEL (reference sequence). The CDR3 sequence is 14 residues long.

J is TRBJ2-3 and V is TRBV10-3; no definite D call. Germline loops: CDR1 ENHRY, CDR2 SYGVKD. Trimming took 4 bases from V and 4 from J, leaving 6 bases between them. The length of the CDR3 is 12 residues. This CDR3 reads CAISGGADTQYF. Written as DNA, the CDR3 is TGTGCCATCAGTGGAGGAGCAGATACGCAGTATTTT.

V usage is TRBV7-2 and J usage is TRBJ1-5; D may be TRBD1 (5 bases). Trimming removed 4 bases from V and 9 bases from J, with 19 bases in between. Looked up from germline, CDR1 is SGHTA and CDR2 is FQGNSA. The CDR3 contains 15 residues. CDR3: CASSSYRQSAGPQHF. CDR3 sequence (DNA): TGTGCCAGCAGCTCATACCGACAGTCTGCCGGGCCCCAGCATTTT.

This rearrangement joins TRBV27 to TRBJ2-5; 7 nucleotides align to TRBD2. The CDR3 contains 17 residues. V shed 5 bases, J shed 0 bases, and the junction held 12 bases outside the gene matches. CDR1 and CDR2 (germline): MNHEY, SMNVEV (reference sequence). The CDR3 DNA reads as TGTGCCAGCAGTCCCCGCGGGGGAGCGGGGCACCAAGAGACCCAGTACTTC. Translation gives CASSPRGGAGHQETQYF.

This clonotype was counted a single time. The rearrangement uses TRBV15 and TRBJ2-6; D uncertain. V was clipped by 5 bases and J by 0 bases, with 8 bases between them. This CDR3 contains 15 residues. Looked up from germline, CDR1 is LNHNV and CDR2 is YYDKDF (reference sequence). The CDR3 DNA is TGTGCCACCAGCGGACCCGTCTCTGGGGCCAACGTCCTGACTTTC. Translating it yields CATSGPVSGANVLTF.

Worth noting for this clonotype: Its ends do not fully match the called genes, so a read error is possible. The chain employs TRBV20-1 and TRBJ1-1; no clear D. CDR1 is DFQATT, CDR2 SNEGSKA, per germline (reference sequence). CDR3 length: 13 amino acids. CDR3 amino acids: CSARPAVNTEAFF. The CDR3 DNA sequence: TGCAGTGCTAGACCGGCAGTGAACACTGAAGCCTTCTTT.

The rearrangement joins TRBV28 to TRBJ2-2, with D perhaps matching TRBD1 (7 bases). Trimming took 6 bases from V and 5 from J, leaving 13 bases between them. The CDR3 runs 14 residues. Germline CDR1 is MDHEN and CDR2 is SYDVKM. The CDR3, as DNA: TGTGCCAGCAGAGGAGGGGGCGGTACCGGGGAGCTGTTTTTT. This translates into CASRGGGGTGELFF.

V is TRBV5-1 and J is TRBJ2-2; D uncertain. The length of the CDR3 is 14 residues. CDR1 is SGHRS and CDR2 is YFSETQ in the germline V gene. Trimming left V 1 base short and J 2 bases short, with 6 bases between. The CDR3 sequence is CASSLSENTGELFF. CDR3 nucleotide sequence: TGCGCCAGCAGCTTGTCCGAAAACACCGGGGAGCTGTTTTTT.

The V and J genes are TRBV28 and TRBJ1-1; D gene unclear. The germline gives CDR1 MDHEN, CDR2 SYDVKM. With 6 bases removed from V and 4 bases from J, the gap between germline ends came to 3 bases. The CDR3 consists of 10 residues. CDR3: CASRATEAFF. The CDR3 nucleotides read TGTGCCAGCAGGGCCACTGAAGCTTTCTTT.

The J gene is TRBJ2-5, the V gene TRBV9; D might be TRBD2 (6 bases). V was pared by 2 bases and J by 5 bases, with 13 bases between. This CDR3 is built from 14 residues. Germline CDR1 and CDR2: SGDLS and YYNGEE. The CDR3, as DNA: TGTGCCAGCAGCGTCGGGACTGCTTGGGAGACCCAGTACTTC. Its translation is CASSVGTAWETQYF.

The chain recombines TRBV2 with TRBJ1-2; D is unclear. V dropped 8 bases and J dropped 3 bases, with 7 bases sitting between them. CDR3 length equals 11 residues. Germline V gene lookup returns CDR1 SNHLY and CDR2 FYNNEI. The CDR3 here is CASFGYYGYTF. DNA of the CDR3: TGTGCCAGCTTCGGCTACTATGGCTACACCTTC.

CDR3 in DNA: TGTGCCAGCGGCCAGACGGAGAGCTCCTATAATTCACCCCTCCACTTT. Amino acids: CASGQTESSYNSPLHF. The chain carries TRBV7-8 and TRBJ1-6; D remains ambiguous. Germline CDR1 reads SGHVS; CDR2 reads FQNEAQ. Deletions cut 8 bases from V and 0 bases from J, with 14 bases between. The CDR3 totals 16 residues.

This chain joins TRBV19 and TRBJ1-2; no definite D call. This CDR3 region has 13 residues. V lost 11 bases and J lost 6, with 19 bases in between. Germline CDR1 is LNHDA and CDR2 is SQIVND (reference sequence). The chain's CDR3 is CAAKSPIYNGYTF. The CDR3 DNA reads TGTGCCGCCAAGTCGCCAATCTATAATGGCTACACCTTC. The full variable domain, its missing parts supplied by reference TRBV19 and TRBJ1-2, is DGGITQSPKYLFRKEGQNVTLSCEQNLNHDAMYWYRQDPGQGLRLIYYSQIVNDFQKGDIAEGYSVSREKKESFPLTVTSAQKNPTAFYLCAAKSPIYNGYTFGSGTRLTVV.

The chain joins TRBV28 to TRBJ2-5; TRBD1 matches 12 bases. Germline V CDR1 and CDR2: MDHEN, SYDVKM. V lost 5 bases and J lost 5; bases outside the gene matches: 6. The CDR3 totals 15 residues. CDR3 bases: TGTGCCAGCAGTCGCGGGGACAGGGGGCTGGAGACCCAGTACTTC. Translated: CASSRGDRGLETQYF.